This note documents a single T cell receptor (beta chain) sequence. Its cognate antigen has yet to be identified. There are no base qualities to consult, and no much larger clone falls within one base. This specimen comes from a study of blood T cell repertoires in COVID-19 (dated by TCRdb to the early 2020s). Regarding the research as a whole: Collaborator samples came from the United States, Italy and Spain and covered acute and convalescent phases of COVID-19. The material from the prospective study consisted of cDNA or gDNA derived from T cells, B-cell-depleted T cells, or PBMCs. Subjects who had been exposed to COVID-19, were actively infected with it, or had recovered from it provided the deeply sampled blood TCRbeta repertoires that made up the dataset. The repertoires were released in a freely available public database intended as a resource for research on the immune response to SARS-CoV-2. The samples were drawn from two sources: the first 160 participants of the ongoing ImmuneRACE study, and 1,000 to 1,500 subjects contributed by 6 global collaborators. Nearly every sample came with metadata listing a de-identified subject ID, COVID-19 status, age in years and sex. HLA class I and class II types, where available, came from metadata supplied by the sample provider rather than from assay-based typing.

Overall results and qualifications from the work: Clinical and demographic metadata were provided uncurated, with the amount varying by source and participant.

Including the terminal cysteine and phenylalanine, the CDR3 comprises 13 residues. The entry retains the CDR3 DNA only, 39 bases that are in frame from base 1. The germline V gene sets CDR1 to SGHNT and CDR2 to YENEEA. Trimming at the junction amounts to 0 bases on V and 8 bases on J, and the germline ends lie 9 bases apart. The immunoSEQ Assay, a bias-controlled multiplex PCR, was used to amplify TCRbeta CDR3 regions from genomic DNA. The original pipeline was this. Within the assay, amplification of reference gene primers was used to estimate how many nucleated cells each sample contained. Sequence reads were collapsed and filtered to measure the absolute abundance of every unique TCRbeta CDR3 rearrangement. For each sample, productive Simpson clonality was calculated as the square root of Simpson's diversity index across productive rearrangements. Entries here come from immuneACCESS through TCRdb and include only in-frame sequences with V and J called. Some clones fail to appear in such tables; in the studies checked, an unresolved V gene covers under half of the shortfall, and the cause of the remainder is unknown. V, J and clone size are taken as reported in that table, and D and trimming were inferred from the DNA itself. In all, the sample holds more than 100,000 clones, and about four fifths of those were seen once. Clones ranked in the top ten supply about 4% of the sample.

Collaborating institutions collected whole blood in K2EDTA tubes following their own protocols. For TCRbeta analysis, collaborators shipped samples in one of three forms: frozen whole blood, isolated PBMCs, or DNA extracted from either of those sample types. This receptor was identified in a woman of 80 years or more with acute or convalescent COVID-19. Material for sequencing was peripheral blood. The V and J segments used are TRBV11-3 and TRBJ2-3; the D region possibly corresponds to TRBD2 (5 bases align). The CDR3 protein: CASSLDHRGTQYF. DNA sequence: TGTGCCAGCAGCTTAGATCACCGGGGTACGCAGTATTTT.